Listed here are 8 T cell receptor beta chains from one sample, sequenced in a study of identical twins. MiXCR, run by TCRdb on the 5' RACE reads, gives a single entry per CDR3 protein. Among 230,000 or so distinct CDR3 sequences, roughly 8.7% were seen once, and the ten largest hold approximately 3%. A further study also used this sample, focusing on yellow fever vaccine responses in identical twins.

Sample: CD8+ T cells sorted from blood. These receptors originate from a woman between 18 and 30 years old in good health.

The chain recombines TRBV3-1 with TRBJ1-1, with no clear D. V was cut by 5 bases and J by 0 bases, with 10 bases left in between. CDR3 length: 14 amino acids. The germline V gene has CDR1 LGHDT and CDR2 YNNKEL (reference sequence). CDR3 protein: CASSVGRMNTEAFF. CDR3 nucleotides: TGTGCCAGCAGCGTAGGCAGGATGAACACTGAAGCTTTCTTT.

The gene calls are TRBV4-3 and TRBJ2-7, with 8 nucleotides matching TRBD1. The CDR3 loop spans 15 amino acids. The germline CDR1 and CDR2 sequences are LGHNA and YSLEER. Unmatched junction bases numbered 4, after V lost 1 base and J lost 2 bases. The CDR3, as DNA: TGCGCCAGCAGCCAAGGACAGGGGCCCCCCTACGAGCAGTACTTC. It codes for CASSQGQGPPYEQYF.

There are a few counts of this clonotype. The gene calls are TRBV4-3 and TRBJ2-5, with D hard to call. V was cut by 4 bases and J by 2 bases, with 11 bases left in between. CDR3 size: 14 residues. CDR1 is LGHNA, CDR2 YSLEER, per germline. The CDR3 coding sequence is TGCGCCAGCAGCCCTCTGGGTGGGCAAGAGACCCAGTACTTC. Its translation is CASSPLGGQETQYF.

In its sample, this clonotype was seen a few times. This chain links TRBV11-2 with TRBJ2-1; TRBD2 aligns across 13 bases. Germline CDR1 is SGHAT and CDR2 is FQNNGV. This CDR3 is 17 amino acids long. V shed 4 bases, J shed 7 bases, and the junction held 10 bases outside the gene matches. CDR3 loop: CASSWVGLAGRWNEQFF. CDR3 bases: TGTGCCAGCAGCTGGGTGGGACTAGCGGGAAGGTGGAATGAGCAGTTCTTC.

This clonotype has more than one count but fewer than ten. The rearrangement joins TRBV7-9 to TRBJ2-7; D unresolved. Germline V gene data show CDR1 as SEHNR and CDR2 as FQNEAQ (reference sequence). The CDR3 loop spans 15 amino acids. V lost 5 bases to trimming and J lost 0 bases, with 14 bases between them. The CDR3 DNA is TGTGCCAGCAGCCCTGTCCTCCTGAGCTCCTACGAGCAGTACTTC. It specifies CASSPVLLSSYEQYF.

The chain joins TRBV6-1 to TRBJ2-2, with 7 bases fitting TRBD2. V trimming: 1 base; J trimming: 10 bases; junction bases outside the gene matches: 6. CDR3 length equals 14 residues. CDR1 and CDR2 from the germline V gene are MNHNS and SASEGT. The CDR3 nucleotides read TGTGCCAGCAGTGAAGTTGGACTAGGGGAGGAGCTGTTTTTT. Translation: CASSEVGLGEELFF.

This clonotype came up many times. V gene TRBV28 combines with J gene TRBJ2-5, with no clear D. V lost 5 bases and J lost 2, with 12 bases in between. The CDR3 is 14 amino acids. In germline, CDR1 is MDHEN, CDR2 SYDVKM. For the CDR3, the DNA is TGTGCCAGCAGTCTCAGACGGAGACAAGAGACCCAGTACTTC. This gives the protein CASSLRRRQETQYF.

This chain joins TRBV27 and TRBJ2-1, with D maybe TRBD1 (6 bases). Germline values: CDR1 MNHEY, CDR2 SMNVEV (reference sequence). There are 15 residues in the CDR3. V dropped 0 bases and J dropped 7 bases, with 13 bases sitting between them. Here the CDR3 DNA reads TGTGCCAGCAGTTTATCGAGTTACAGGGAAAATGAGCAGTTCTTC. The encoded protein is CASSLSSYRENEQFF.